Listed here is a single TCR beta chain. This specimen comes from a study of blood T cell repertoires in COVID-19. Clones were sequenced by immunoSEQ multiplex PCR, and TCRdb holds only the in-frame ones, with some missing. The table includes about 32,000 clones, more than 70% detected once. The germline V and J ends were trimmed by 0 bases and 6 bases, with 12 bases remaining between them. CDR3 length: 15 amino acids. Looked up from germline, CDR1 is SGDLS and CDR2 is YYNGEE. This sequence originates from a man in his fifties or sixties with active or convalescent COVID-19. The chain uses TRBV9 and TRBJ2-2, with a tentative D call TRBD1 (6 bases). The sequencing sample was made of peripheral blood. In DNA, the CDR3 is TGTGCCAGCAGCGTAGTCTCAGGGGCAGCCGGGGAGCTGTTTTTT. Translation: CASSVVSGAAGELFF.